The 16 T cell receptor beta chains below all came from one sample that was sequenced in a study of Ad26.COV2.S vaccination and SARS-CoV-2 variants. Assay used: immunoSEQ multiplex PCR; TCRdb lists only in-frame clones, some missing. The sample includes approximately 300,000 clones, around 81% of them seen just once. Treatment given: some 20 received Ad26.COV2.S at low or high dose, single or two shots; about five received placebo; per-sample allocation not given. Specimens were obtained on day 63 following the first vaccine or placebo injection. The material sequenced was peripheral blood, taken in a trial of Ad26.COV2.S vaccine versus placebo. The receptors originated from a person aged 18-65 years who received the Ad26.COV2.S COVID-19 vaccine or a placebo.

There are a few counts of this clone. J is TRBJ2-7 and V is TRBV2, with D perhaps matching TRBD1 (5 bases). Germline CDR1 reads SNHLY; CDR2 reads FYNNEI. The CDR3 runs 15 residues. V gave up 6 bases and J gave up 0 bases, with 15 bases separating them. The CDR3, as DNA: TGTGCCAGCAGATTTTTTGGGGCGGCCTCCTACGAGCAGTACTTC. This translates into CASRFFGAASYEQYF. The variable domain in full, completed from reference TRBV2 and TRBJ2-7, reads EPEVTQTPSHQVTQMGQEVILRCVPISNHLYFYWYRQILGQKVEFLVSFYNNEISEKSEIFDDQFSVERPDGSNFTLKIRSTKLEDSAMYFCASRFFGAASYEQYFGPGTRLTVT.

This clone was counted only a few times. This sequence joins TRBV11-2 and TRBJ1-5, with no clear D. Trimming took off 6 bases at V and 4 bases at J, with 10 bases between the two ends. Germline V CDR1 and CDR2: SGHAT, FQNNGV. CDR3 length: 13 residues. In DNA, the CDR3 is TGTGCCAGCAGTTTCAAGTGGAATCAGCCCCAGCATTTT. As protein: CASSFKWNQPQHF.

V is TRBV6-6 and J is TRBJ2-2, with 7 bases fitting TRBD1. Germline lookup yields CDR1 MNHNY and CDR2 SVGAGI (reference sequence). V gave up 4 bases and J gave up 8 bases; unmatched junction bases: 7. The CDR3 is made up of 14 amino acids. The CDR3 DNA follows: TGTGCCAGCAGTTCCCCTGACAGGGTTGGGGAGCTGTTTTTT. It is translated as CASSSPDRVGELFF.

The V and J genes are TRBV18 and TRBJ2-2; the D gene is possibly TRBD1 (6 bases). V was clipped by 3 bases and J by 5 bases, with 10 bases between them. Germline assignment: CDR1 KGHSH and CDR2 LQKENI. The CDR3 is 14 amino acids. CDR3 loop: CASSPYRVTGELFF. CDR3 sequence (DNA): TGTGCCAGCTCACCTTACAGGGTTACCGGGGAGCTGTTTTTT.

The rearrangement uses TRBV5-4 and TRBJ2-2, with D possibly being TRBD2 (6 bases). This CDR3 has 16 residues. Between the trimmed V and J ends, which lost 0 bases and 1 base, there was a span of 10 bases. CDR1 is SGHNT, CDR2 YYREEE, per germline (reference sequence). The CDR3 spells CASSLGMRGNTGELFF. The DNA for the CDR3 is TGTGCCAGCAGCTTGGGGATGCGGGGGAACACCGGGGAGCTGTTTTTT.

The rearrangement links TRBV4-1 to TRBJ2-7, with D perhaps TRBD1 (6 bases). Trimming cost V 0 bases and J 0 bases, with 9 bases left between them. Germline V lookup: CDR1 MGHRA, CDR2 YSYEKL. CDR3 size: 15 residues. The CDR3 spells CASSQEAGDSYEQYF. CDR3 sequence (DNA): TGCGCCAGCAGCCAAGAAGCAGGGGACTCCTACGAGCAGTACTTC.

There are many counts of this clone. The DNA of the CDR3 is TGTGCCAGCAGCTTTACTATCACCCACGGTGGCTACACCTTC. Amino acids: CASSFTITHGGYTF. V is TRBV5-6 and J is TRBJ1-2; no clear D gene. This CDR3 comprises 14 residues. Deletions cut 2 bases from V and 7 bases from J, with 15 bases between. Germline CDR1 SGHDT, CDR2 YYEEEE.

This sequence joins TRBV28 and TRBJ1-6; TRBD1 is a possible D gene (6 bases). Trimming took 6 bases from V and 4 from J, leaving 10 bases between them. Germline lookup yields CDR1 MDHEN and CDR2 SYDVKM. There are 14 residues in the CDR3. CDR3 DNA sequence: TGTGCCAGCAGCCTCGACAGGTATAATTCACCCCTCCACTTT. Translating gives CASSLDRYNSPLHF.

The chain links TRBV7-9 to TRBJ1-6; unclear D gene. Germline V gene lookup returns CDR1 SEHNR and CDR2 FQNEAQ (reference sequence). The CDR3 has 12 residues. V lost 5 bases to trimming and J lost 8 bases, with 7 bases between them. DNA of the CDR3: TGTGCCAGCAGCCTTGAGGATTCACCCCTCCACTTT. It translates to CASSLEDSPLHF.

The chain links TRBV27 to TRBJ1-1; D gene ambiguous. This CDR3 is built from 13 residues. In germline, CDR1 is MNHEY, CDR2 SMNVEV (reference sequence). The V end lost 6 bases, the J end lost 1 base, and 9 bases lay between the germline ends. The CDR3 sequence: CASSLLSNTEAFF. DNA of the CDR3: TGTGCCAGCAGCTTGCTGTCGAACACTGAAGCTTTCTTT.

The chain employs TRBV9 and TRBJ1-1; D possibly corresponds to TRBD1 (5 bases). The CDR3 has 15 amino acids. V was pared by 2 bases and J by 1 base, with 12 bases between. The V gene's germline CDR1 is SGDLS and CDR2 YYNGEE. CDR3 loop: CASSVLTGANTEAFF. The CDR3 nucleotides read TGTGCCAGCAGCGTCCTCACAGGAGCGAACACTGAAGCTTTCTTT.

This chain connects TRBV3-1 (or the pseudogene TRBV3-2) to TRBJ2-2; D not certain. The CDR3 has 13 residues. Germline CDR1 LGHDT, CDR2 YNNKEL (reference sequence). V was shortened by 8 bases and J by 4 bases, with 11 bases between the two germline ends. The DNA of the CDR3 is TGTGCCAGCTCTCCGCGTCGCACCGGGGAGCTGTTTTTT. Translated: CASSPRRTGELFF.

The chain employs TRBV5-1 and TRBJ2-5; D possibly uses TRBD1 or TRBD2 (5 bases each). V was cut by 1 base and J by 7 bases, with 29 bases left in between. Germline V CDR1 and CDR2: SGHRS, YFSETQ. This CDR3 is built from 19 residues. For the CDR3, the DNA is TGCGCCAGCAGCTTGCCCCCGGGAAGAGCAGGGTCAAGTCCTGGGACCCAGTACTTC. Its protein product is CASSLPPGRAGSSPGTQYF.

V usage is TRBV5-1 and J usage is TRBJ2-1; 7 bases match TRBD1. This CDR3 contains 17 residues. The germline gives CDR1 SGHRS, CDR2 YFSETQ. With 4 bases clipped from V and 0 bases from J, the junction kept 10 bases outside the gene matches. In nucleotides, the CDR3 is TGCGCCAGCAGCCATTCATCGGACAGGCCCTCCTACAATGAGCAGTTCTTC. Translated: CASSHSSDRPSYNEQFF.

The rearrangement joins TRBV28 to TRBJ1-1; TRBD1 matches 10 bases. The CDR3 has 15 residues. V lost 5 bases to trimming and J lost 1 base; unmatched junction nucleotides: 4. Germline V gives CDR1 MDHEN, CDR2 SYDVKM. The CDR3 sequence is CASSARQGANTEAFF. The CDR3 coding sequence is TGTGCCAGCAGTGCACGACAGGGGGCGAACACTGAAGCTTTCTTT.

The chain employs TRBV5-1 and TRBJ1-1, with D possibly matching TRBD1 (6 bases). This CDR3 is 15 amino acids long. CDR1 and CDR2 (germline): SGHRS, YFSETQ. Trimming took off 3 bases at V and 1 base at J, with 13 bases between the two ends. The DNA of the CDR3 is TGCGCCAGCAGCTGGGGGACACGGACGAACACTGAAGCTTTCTTT. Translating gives CASSWGTRTNTEAFF. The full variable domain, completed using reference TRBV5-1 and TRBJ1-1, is KAGVTQTPRYLIKTRGQQVTLSCSPISGHRSVSWYQQTPGQGLQFLFEYFSETQRNKGNFPGRFSGRQFSNSRSEMNVSTLELGDSALYLCASSWGTRTNTEAFFGQGTRLTVV.